Only a few counts were recorded for the clone carrying this T cell receptor (beta chain). Its matching antigen is unknown. TCRdb re-derived calls from the reads in MiXCR, one entry per CDR3 protein. The sample has fewer than 350,000 distinct CDR3 sequences; almost 30% are singletons. These data originate in a study of T cell repertoires in cytomegalovirus infection. V was cut by 2 bases and J by 2 bases, with 10 bases left in between. The CDR3 loop spans 14 amino acids. CDR1 is SGHTA, CDR2 FQGTGA, per germline. The receptor's source is a human donor in good health (CMV status not recorded). Some clones in this sample may be carry-over from other donors' samples. V and J are TRBV7-3 and TRBJ2-7; a weak D match, TRBD1 (5 bases). Source: cultured PBMCs, taken from culture after CMV antigen stimulation. The CDR3, as DNA: TGTGCCAGCAGCTTACAGCAGGGTGCCTACGAGCAGTACTTC. Translated, it gives CASSLQQGAYEQYF.